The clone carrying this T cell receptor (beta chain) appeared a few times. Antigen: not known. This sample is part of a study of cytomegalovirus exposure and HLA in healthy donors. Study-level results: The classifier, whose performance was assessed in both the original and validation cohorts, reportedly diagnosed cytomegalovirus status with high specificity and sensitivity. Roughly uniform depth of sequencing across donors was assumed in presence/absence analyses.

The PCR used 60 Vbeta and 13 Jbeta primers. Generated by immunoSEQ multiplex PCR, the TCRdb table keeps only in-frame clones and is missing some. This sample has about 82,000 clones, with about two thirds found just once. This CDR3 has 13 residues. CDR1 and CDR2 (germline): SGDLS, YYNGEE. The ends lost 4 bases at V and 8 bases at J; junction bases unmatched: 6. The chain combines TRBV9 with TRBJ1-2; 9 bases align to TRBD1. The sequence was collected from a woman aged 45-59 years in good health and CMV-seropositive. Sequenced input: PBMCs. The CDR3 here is CASSRTGVQGYTF. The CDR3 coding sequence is TGTGCCAGCAGCCGGACAGGGGTACAGGGCTACACCTTC.